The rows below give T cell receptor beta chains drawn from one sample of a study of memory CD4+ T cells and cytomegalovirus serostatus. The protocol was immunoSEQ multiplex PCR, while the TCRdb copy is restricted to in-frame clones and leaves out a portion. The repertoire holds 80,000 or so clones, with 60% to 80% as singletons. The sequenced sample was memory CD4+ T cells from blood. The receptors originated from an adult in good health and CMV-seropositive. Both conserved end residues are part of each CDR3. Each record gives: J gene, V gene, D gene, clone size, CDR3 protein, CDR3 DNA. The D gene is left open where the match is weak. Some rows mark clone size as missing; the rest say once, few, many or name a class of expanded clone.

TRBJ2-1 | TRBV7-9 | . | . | CASSLELGLGQFF | TGTGCCAGCAGCTTAGAATTGGGATTGGGGCAGTTCTTC
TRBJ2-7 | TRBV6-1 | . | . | CASSEAGSSYEQYF | TGTGCCAGCAGTGAAGCTGGCAGCTCCTACGAGCAGTACTTC
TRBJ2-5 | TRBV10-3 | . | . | CAITMGPQETQYF | TGTGCCATCACCATGGGACCACAAGAGACCCAGTACTTC
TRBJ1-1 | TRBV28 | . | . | CASSLSPDRVEAFF | TGTGCCAGCAGTTTATCCCCGGATCGGGTTGAAGCTTTCTTT
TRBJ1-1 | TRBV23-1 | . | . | CAGSEGHQEAFF | TGCGCCGGATCCGAGGGACACCAGGAAGCTTTCTTT
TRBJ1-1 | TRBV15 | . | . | CATSTQLNTEAFF | TGTGCCACCAGCACCCAGCTGAACACTGAAGCTTTCTTT
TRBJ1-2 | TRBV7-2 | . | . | CASSFQGGDGYTF | TGTGCCAGCAGCTTTCAAGGGGGAGACGGCTACACCTTC
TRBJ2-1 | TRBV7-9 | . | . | CASSWRLLGNEQFF | TGTGCCAGCAGCTGGAGACTACTGGGCAATGAGCAGTTCTTC
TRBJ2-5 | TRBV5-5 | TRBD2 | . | CASSAGTSGGVAQETQYF | TGTGCCAGCAGCGCCGGGACTAGCGGGGGAGTGGCCCAAGAGACCCAGTACTTC
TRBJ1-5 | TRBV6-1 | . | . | CASSAPGGNQPQHF | TGTGCCAGCAGCGCACCCGGGGGCAATCAGCCCCAGCATTTT
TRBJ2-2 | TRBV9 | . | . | CASSVRGANTGELFF | TGTGCCAGCAGCGTTCGGGGTGCTAACACCGGGGAGCTGTTTTTT
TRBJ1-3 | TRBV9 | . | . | CASSVTENTIYF | TGTGCCAGCAGCGTGACAGAAAACACCATATATTTT
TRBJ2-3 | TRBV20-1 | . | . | CSARGQATQYF | TGCAGTGCTAGAGGTCAGGCTACGCAGTATTTT
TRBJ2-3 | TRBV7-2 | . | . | CASSQQDTQYF | TGTGCCAGCAGCCAACAAGATACGCAGTATTTT
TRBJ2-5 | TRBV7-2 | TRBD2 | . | CASRPGTSEETQYF | TGTGCCAGCAGGCCCGGGACTAGCGAAGAGACCCAGTACTTC
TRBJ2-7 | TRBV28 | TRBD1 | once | CASSSNWDRRTYEQYF | TGTGCCAGCAGTTCCAACTGGGACAGGCGGACCTACGAGCAGTACTTC
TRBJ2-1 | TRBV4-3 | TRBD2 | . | CASSQEGGYQRDPYNEQFF | TGCGCCAGCAGCCAAGAGGGCGGCTACCAGCGGGATCCCTACAATGAGCAGTTCTTC
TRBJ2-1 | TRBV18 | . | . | CASSPPTDNEQFF | TGTGCCAGCTCACCTCCAACAGACAATGAGCAGTTCTTC
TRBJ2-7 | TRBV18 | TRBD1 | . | CASSPPVEGAWGQYF | TGTGCCAGCTCACCACCGGTTGAGGGGGCCTGGGGGCAGTACTTC
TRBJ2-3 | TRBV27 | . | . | CASTLGTGTDTQYF | TGTGCCAGCACCCTGGGTACTGGCACAGATACGCAGTATTTT
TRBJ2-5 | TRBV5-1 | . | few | CASSLTSWETQYF | TGCGCCAGCAGCCTGACTAGTTGGGAGACCCAGTACTTC
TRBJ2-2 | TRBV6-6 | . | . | CASRTPNTGELFF | TGTGCCAGCAGAACCCCGAACACCGGGGAGCTGTTTTTT
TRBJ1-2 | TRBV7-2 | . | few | CASSLDFTGIRGYTF | TGTGCCAGCAGCTTAGATTTTACAGGTATCCGTGGCTACACCTTC
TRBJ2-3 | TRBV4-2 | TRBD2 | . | CASRAELAGGSDTQYF | TGTGCCAGCAGAGCAGAACTAGCGGGGGGATCTGATACGCAGTATTTT
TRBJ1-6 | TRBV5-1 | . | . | CASSLRTTNSPLHF | TGCGCCAGCAGCTTGAGGACTACGAATTCACCCCTCCACTTT
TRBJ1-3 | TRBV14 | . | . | CASSRGGLLTGNTIYF | TGTGCCAGCAGCCGCGGGGGTCTCCTTACTGGAAACACCATATATTTT
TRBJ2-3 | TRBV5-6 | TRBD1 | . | CASSPLGQGGADTQYF | TGTGCCAGCAGCCCTCTGGGACAGGGTGGTGCAGATACGCAGTATTTT
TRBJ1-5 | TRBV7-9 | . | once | CASSLSNQPQHF | TGTGCCAGCAGCTTGTCTAATCAGCCCCAGCATTTT